A single sample is the source of the 11 T cell receptor beta chains below, sequenced in a study of blood T cell repertoires in COVID-19. TCRdb's table, derived via immunoSEQ multiplex PCR, lists solely in-frame clones and lacks some. The sample records 72,000 or so clones, roughly 77% being singletons. The source material was peripheral blood. The receptors come from a human donor in a cohort sampled during active COVID-19.

The chain recombines TRBV28 with TRBJ2-7; tentatively, D is TRBD1 (5 bases). Deletions cut 3 bases from V and 5 bases from J, with 11 bases between. This CDR3 spans 13 amino acids. The germline gives CDR1 MDHEN, CDR2 SYDVKM. DNA for the CDR3: TGTGCCAGCAGTTTTCTCCAGGGTAACGAGCAGTACTTC. It translates to CASSFLQGNEQYF.

The chain carries TRBV5-1 and TRBJ2-7; TRBD2 matches at 8 bases. CDR3 size: 15 residues. Germline lookup yields CDR1 SGHRS and CDR2 YFSETQ. V lost 0 bases, J lost 3 bases, and 5 bases stayed unmatched. The CDR3 sequence is CASSLDGGAYYEQYF. CDR3 DNA: TGCGCCAGCAGCTTGGACGGGGGGGCATACTACGAGCAGTACTTC.

The V gene is TRBV19, the J gene TRBJ2-2, with TRBD1 identical over 10 bases. Germline-derived CDR1 and CDR2 are LNHDA and SQIVND (reference sequence). The V gene end was trimmed by 7 bases and the J gene end by 4 bases; junction bases not matched to a gene: 3. The CDR3 has 14 amino acids. The CDR3 coding sequence is TGTGCCAGTAAGGGACAGGGGATCACCGGGGAGCTGTTTTTT. It yields the protein CASKGQGITGELFF. The full variable domain, rest sourced from reference TRBV19 and TRBJ2-2, is DGGITQSPKYLFRKEGQNVTLSCEQNLNHDAMYWYRQDPGQGLRLIYYSQIVNDFQKGDIAEGYSVSREKKESFPLTVTSAQKNPTAFYLCASKGQGITGELFFGEGSRLTVL.

The rearrangement links TRBV2 to TRBJ2-7, with TRBD1 matching 7 bases. Trimming cost V 0 bases and J 4 bases; bases outside gene matches: 9. The CDR3 is 16 residues long. Germline assignment: CDR1 SNHLY and CDR2 FYNNEI. In DNA, the CDR3 is TGTGCCAGCAGTGAAGCCGGATTTCAGGGGGTGTACGAGCAGTACTTC. Its protein product is CASSEAGFQGVYEQYF.

CDR3: CASSGTGGGRETQYF. CDR3 coding DNA: TGTGCCAGTAGTGGGACAGGGGGTGGCCGAGAGACCCAGTACTTC. V and J are TRBV19 and TRBJ2-5, with 11 positions matching TRBD1. The length of the CDR3 is 15 residues. After removal of 5 bases from V and 4 bases from J, the junction contained 6 bases not matched to a gene. Germline values: CDR1 LNHDA, CDR2 SQIVND (reference sequence).

This clone has more than one count but fewer than ten. The chain uses TRBV5-6 and TRBJ1-1, with D hard to call. There are 13 residues in the CDR3. CDR1 is SGHDT and CDR2 is YYEEEE in the germline V gene. V gave up 1 base and J gave up 4 bases, with 8 bases separating them. The CDR3 loop reads CASSLFISTEAFF. The CDR3 DNA follows: TGTGCCAGCAGCTTGTTCATTTCCACTGAAGCTTTCTTT.

This clone turned up a few times. The CDR3 DNA reads as TGTGCCAGCAGCTCCCAGAGGCCAGGGATTCGCACCACTTACTCTGGGGCCAACGTCCTGACTTTC. Protein sequence: CASSSQRPGIRTTYSGANVLTF. The chain carries TRBV7-8 and TRBJ2-6, with D possibly being TRBD1 (5 bases). Deletions cut 4 bases from V and 0 bases from J, with 28 bases between. CDR1 and CDR2 from the germline V gene are SGHVS and FQNEAQ. The CDR3 is 22 amino acids.

This rearrangement joins TRBV3-1 (or the pseudogene TRBV3-2) to TRBJ2-1, with D tentatively TRBD1 (6 bases). In germline, CDR1 is LGHDT, CDR2 YNNKEL (reference sequence). This CDR3 has 17 residues. Trimming pared 0 bases from V and 5 bases from J, leaving 17 bases between. The CDR3 DNA sequence: TGTGCCAGCAGCCAAGATCCCGACAGGTTAGGGGACAATGAGCAGTTCTTC. It specifies CASSQDPDRLGDNEQFF.

The genes are TRBV19 and TRBJ1-5; TRBD1 agrees at 7 bases. This CDR3 spans 16 amino acids. V lost 7 bases to trimming and J lost 6 bases; unmatched junction nucleotides: 15. Germline V gives CDR1 LNHDA, CDR2 SQIVND (reference sequence). This CDR3 is CASTNGGGGRSQPQHF. CDR3 DNA: TGTGCCAGTACTAATGGAGGAGGGGGCAGGAGTCAGCCCCAGCATTTT.

This clone has only a few counts. The rearrangement uses TRBV25-1 and TRBJ2-1; a weak D match, TRBD2 (6 bases). Germline CDR1 reads MGHDK; CDR2 reads SYGVNS. Trimming removed 4 bases at V and 1 base at J, with 8 bases between. This CDR3 contains 14 residues. The CDR3 DNA reads as TGTGCCAGCAGTGGTGGGGGGTCCTACAATGAGCAGTTCTTC. Residues: CASSGGGSYNEQFF.

Only one count was recorded for this clone. This chain joins TRBV29-1 and TRBJ2-3, with TRBD2 matching 7 bases. Germline V CDR1 and CDR2: SQVTM, ANQGSEA. The V segment lost 4 bases and the J segment 6 bases; nucleotides outside the gene matches: 7. CDR3 length: 13 amino acids. The CDR3 DNA sequence: TGCAGCGTTGGGGGACTACGGGTTGATACGCAGTATTTT. Residues: CSVGGLRVDTQYF.